The 20 T cell receptor beta chains below were found in one sample sequenced in a study of shared clonotypes between healthy human individuals. CD8 cells regarded as naive lacked CD45RO, were positively chosen for CCR7, and omitted terminally differentiated effector memory CD45RA+ cells. Assay used: immunoSEQ multiplex PCR; TCRdb lists only in-frame clones, some missing. The sample yields some 2,100,000 clones, 85% to 95% seen once. The specimen sequenced was naive CD8+ T cells from PBMCs. All receptors come from a man aged 18 to 30 in good health. Some clones in this sample may be carry-over from other donors' samples.

Here the CDR3 DNA reads TGTGCCAGCAGTGAATATCCGGGACAGGGGGGTTACGAGCAGTACTTC. Protein product: CASSEYPGQGGYEQYF. J is TRBJ2-7 and V is TRBV6-1; TRBD1 matches at 11 bases. Germline V lookup: CDR1 MNHNS, CDR2 SASEGT. This CDR3 is 16 amino acids long. V was pared by 2 bases and J by 4 bases, with 7 bases of the junction left unmatched.

V gene TRBV11-2 combines with J gene TRBJ2-6, with 7 positions matching TRBD1. With V trimmed by 7 bases and J by 0 bases, 3 bases remained unmatched. CDR1 is SGHAT and CDR2 is FQNNGV in the germline V gene. CDR3 length equals 15 residues. The chain's CDR3 is CASTTGVSGANVLTF. In nucleotides, the CDR3 is TGTGCCAGCACAACAGGGGTCTCTGGGGCCAACGTCCTGACTTTC.

The chain combines TRBV9 with TRBJ2-1; 7 nucleotides line up with TRBD1. Per germline, CDR1 SGDLS and CDR2 YYNGEE. V was clipped by 3 bases and J by 8 bases; unmatched bases: 11. This CDR3 has 15 amino acids. CDR3 DNA sequence: TGTGCCAGCAGCGCTCCCCACAGGGGTGCGGATGAGCAGTTCTTC. Protein: CASSAPHRGADEQFF.

Comment on this clone: The identical CDR3 is also encoded by other nucleotide sequences in the sample. The genes are TRBV4-1 and TRBJ2-1, with 11 bases aligning to TRBD2. V was pared by 4 bases and J by 4 bases, with 3 bases of the junction left unmatched. Germline values: CDR1 MGHRA, CDR2 YSYEKL. There are 15 residues in the CDR3. CDR3 protein: CASSRGLAVYNEQFF. Here the CDR3 DNA reads TGCGCCAGCAGCCGGGGACTAGCGGTTTACAATGAGCAGTTCTTC.

DNA for the CDR3: TGTGCCAGCAGCGCCGACAGGGCCGGCTATGGCTACACCTTC. Encoded protein: CASSADRAGYGYTF. The chain is built from TRBV11-2 and TRBJ1-2; TRBD1 aligns across 7 bases. The CDR3 covers 14 residues. CDR1 and CDR2 (germline): SGHAT, FQNNGV. Unmatched junction bases numbered 7, after V lost 5 bases and J lost 4 bases.

J is TRBJ2-1 and V is TRBV13; 10 bases agree with TRBD1. The J segment lost 3 bases and the V segment lost 5 bases, leaving 10 bases of the junction unmatched. Germline values: CDR1 PRHDT, CDR2 FYEKMQ (reference sequence). This CDR3 region has 17 residues. The CDR3 region is CASSAGRQGAVYNEQFF. The DNA for the CDR3 is TGTGCCAGCAGCGCCGGAAGACAGGGGGCGGTCTACAATGAGCAGTTCTTC.

The chain links TRBV2 to TRBJ2-5; unclear D gene. Germline lookup yields CDR1 SNHLY and CDR2 FYNNEI. This CDR3 is 12 amino acids long. V dropped 8 bases and J dropped 2 bases, with 9 bases sitting between them. The CDR3 here is CASRDDQETQYF. In DNA, the CDR3 is TGTGCCAGCCGCGACGATCAAGAGACCCAGTACTTC.

This chain connects TRBV6-6 to TRBJ2-1; 7 nucleotides match TRBD2. From germline, CDR1 is MNHNY and CDR2 SVGAGI (reference sequence). There are 15 residues in the CDR3. V lost 7 bases, J lost 9 bases, and 15 bases stayed unmatched. CDR3 DNA sequence: TGTGCCAGCACCCCGGGGCGGGAGTACAGTATTGAGCAGTTCTTC. Translated, it gives CASTPGREYSIEQFF.

The chain recombines TRBV13 with TRBJ2-7; 8 bases are a match to TRBD1. Germline V lookup: CDR1 PRHDT, CDR2 FYEKMQ (reference sequence). This CDR3 contains 14 residues. With 3 bases clipped from V and 6 bases from J, the junction kept 7 bases outside the gene matches. The CDR3 DNA reads TGTGCCAGCAGCTTCGGACAGGGTTATTTCGAGCAGTACTTC. This gives the protein CASSFGQGYFEQYF.

CDR3 DNA sequence: TGTGCCAGCAGGGACAGGGACGAATTCGGGGAGCTGTTTTTT. Translation: CASRDRDEFGELFF. The gene calls are TRBV28 and TRBJ2-2, with TRBD1 identical over 8 bases. Looked up from germline, CDR1 is MDHEN and CDR2 is SYDVKM. Germline trimming cut 6 bases from V and 7 bases from J; bases unmatched to any gene: 7. This CDR3 has 14 residues.

The chain recombines TRBV11-2 with TRBJ2-1; maybe TRBD2 (5 bases). This CDR3 has 14 residues. The V gene's germline CDR1 is SGHAT and CDR2 FQNNGV. V lost 1 base and J lost 4, with 8 bases in between. The CDR3 coding sequence is TGTGCCAGCAGCTTAGTTAGCGTGTACAATGAGCAGTTCTTC. Protein product: CASSLVSVYNEQFF.

The chain employs TRBV6-1 and TRBJ2-4, with unresolved D. This CDR3 region has 13 residues. In germline, CDR1 is MNHNS, CDR2 SASEGT. With 6 bases removed from V and 3 bases from J, the gap between germline ends came to 9 bases. The CDR3 DNA is TGTGCCAGCAGGGTCATAGGCAAAAACATTCAGTACTTC. Residues: CASRVIGKNIQYF.

The chain employs TRBV7-9 and TRBJ2-7; a possible D gene is TRBD2 (7 bases). With 1 base removed from V and 2 bases from J, the gap between germline ends came to 12 bases. The germline V gene has CDR1 SEHNR and CDR2 FQNEAQ (reference sequence). The CDR3 is 15 amino acids. The CDR3 spells CASSLVTGRAYEQYF. The CDR3 DNA follows: TGTGCCAGCAGCTTAGTAACAGGGAGGGCCTACGAGCAGTACTTC.

The rearrangement joins TRBV15 to TRBJ2-5, with 7 bases identical to TRBD1. The DNA matches TRBJ2-7 better at its end, which makes the J call doubtful. This CDR3 has 15 amino acids. Germline CDR1 LNHNV, CDR2 YYDKDF (reference sequence). The CDR3 DNA sequence: TGTGCCACCAGCAGAGATTTGGACAGGAGCTACGAGCAGTACTTC. Translated, it gives CATSRDLDRSYEQYF.

The V gene is TRBV7-3, the J gene TRBJ2-1; TRBD2 aligns across 8 bases. Germline V CDR1 and CDR2: SGHTA, FQGTGA. The CDR3 has 17 amino acids. V dropped 5 bases and J dropped 7; count of bases not matched to a gene: 16. The CDR3 DNA reads TGTGCCAGCAGCCCGAGCGGGAGAAATGTCTTAATAAATGAGCAGTTCTTC. Its translation is CASSPSGRNVLINEQFF. The variable domain in full, completed from reference TRBV7-3 and TRBJ2-1, reads GAGVSQTPSNKVTEKGKYVELRCDPISGHTALYWYRQSLGQGPEFLIYFQGTGAADDSGLPNDRFFAVRPEGSVSTLKIQRTERGDSAVYLCASSPSGRNVLINEQFFGPGTRLTVL.

This chain joins TRBV5-6 and TRBJ2-1, with a possible D match to TRBD1 (5 bases). Germline V CDR1 and CDR2: SGHDT, YYEEEE. V was clipped by 5 bases and J by 4 bases, with 7 bases between them. This CDR3 is built from 12 residues. The CDR3: CASSRQYNEQFF. Here the CDR3 DNA reads TGTGCCAGCAGTCGACAGTACAATGAGCAGTTCTTC.

V and J are TRBV4-2 and TRBJ2-7; D is unresolved. There are 15 residues in the CDR3. Trimming left V 0 bases short and J 0 bases short, with 9 bases between. Germline V CDR1 and CDR2: LGHNA, YNFKEQ. Here the CDR3 DNA reads TGTGCCAGCAGCCAAGAATGGGCAGGCTCCTACGAGCAGTACTTC. Protein product: CASSQEWAGSYEQYF.

The genes are TRBV9 and TRBJ1-3, with 8 nucleotides matching TRBD1. Germline assignment: CDR1 SGDLS and CDR2 YYNGEE. This CDR3 region has 15 residues. After removal of 3 bases from V and 4 bases from J, the junction contained 6 bases not matched to a gene. The CDR3 bases are TGTGCCAGCAGCGCCAGGGGGCTAGGGGGAAACACCATATATTTT. Translated, it gives CASSARGLGGNTIYF.

The chain employs TRBV11-2 and TRBJ2-5, with 7 bases that match TRBD2. The CDR3 length is 16 residues. V gave up 1 base and J gave up 4 bases; unmatched junction bases: 9. The V gene's germline CDR1 is SGHAT and CDR2 FQNNGV. The CDR3: CASSLAAPPGGETQYF. The CDR3 DNA is TGTGCCAGCAGCTTAGCGGCCCCCCCGGGAGGAGAGACCCAGTACTTC.

The chain links TRBV15 to TRBJ2-5, with 9 bases fitting TRBD2. The CDR3 runs 15 residues. Germline trimming cut 4 bases from V and 1 base from J; bases unmatched to any gene: 4. Germline loops: CDR1 LNHNV, CDR2 YYDKDF (reference sequence). The DNA of the CDR3 is TGTGCCACCAGCACCCGGACTAGCGCCCAAGAGACCCAGTACTTC. It is translated as CATSTRTSAQETQYF.